The present T cell receptor beta chain was sequenced within a study of T cell responses to AZD1222 COVID-19 vaccine. Study-level findings and limits: As reported, nearly half of all spike-specific TCRs target variant regions that are unmutated. All repertoire sampling was performed exclusively after the peak T cell response. Baseline seropositivity characterized only a handful of AZD1222 recipients.

Per germline, CDR1 SGHRS and CDR2 YFSETQ. The V segment lost 3 bases and the J segment 4 bases; nucleotides outside the gene matches: 9. This CDR3 region has 16 residues. With regard to this clone: Its antigen remains unidentified.

This table comes from immunoSEQ multiplex PCR, and its TCRdb copy is limited to in-frame clones, with some not included. Of approximately 110,000 clones in the sample, just under 95% were seen once. This TCR was sampled from an adult in good health. The source was peripheral blood, collected on day 0 of AZD1222 vaccination. This rearrangement joins TRBV5-1 to TRBJ2-1; 8 bases are shared with TRBD2. The CDR3 loop is CASSSGPGREYNEQFF. In DNA, the CDR3 is TGCGCCAGCAGCTCGGGACCCGGGAGGGAATACAATGAGCAGTTCTTC. The variable domain in full, with the rest retrieved from reference TRBV5-1 and TRBJ2-1, is KAGVTQTPRYLIKTRGQQVTLSCSPISGHRSVSWYQQTPGQGLQFLFEYFSETQRNKGNFPGRFSGRQFSNSRSEMNVSTLELGDSALYLCASSSGPGREYNEQFFGPGTRLTVL.